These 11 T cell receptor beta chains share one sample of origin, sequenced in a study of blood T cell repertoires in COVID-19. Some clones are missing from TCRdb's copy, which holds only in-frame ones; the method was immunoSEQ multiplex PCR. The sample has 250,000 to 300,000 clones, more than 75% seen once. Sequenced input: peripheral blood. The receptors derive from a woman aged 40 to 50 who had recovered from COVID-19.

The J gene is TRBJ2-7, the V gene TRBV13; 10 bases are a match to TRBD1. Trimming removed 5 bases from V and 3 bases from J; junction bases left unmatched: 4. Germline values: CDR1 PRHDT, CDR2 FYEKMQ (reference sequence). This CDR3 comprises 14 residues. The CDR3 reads CASSPGTGDYEQYF. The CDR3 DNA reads TGTGCCAGCAGCCCAGGGACAGGGGACTACGAGCAGTACTTC.

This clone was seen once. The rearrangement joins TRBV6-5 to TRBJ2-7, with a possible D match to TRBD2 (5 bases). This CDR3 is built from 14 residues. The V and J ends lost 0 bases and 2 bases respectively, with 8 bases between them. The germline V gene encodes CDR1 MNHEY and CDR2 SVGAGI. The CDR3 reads CASSYSRGTYEQYF. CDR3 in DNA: TGTGCCAGCAGTTACTCTCGGGGAACCTACGAGCAGTACTTC.

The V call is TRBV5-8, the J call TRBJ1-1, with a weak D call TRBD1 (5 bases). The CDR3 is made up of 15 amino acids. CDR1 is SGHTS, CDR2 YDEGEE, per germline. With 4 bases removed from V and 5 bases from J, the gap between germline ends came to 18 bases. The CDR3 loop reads CASSPRSGGRTEAFF. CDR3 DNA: TGTGCCAGCAGCCCAAGGTCGGGGGGTAGAACTGAAGCTTTCTTT.

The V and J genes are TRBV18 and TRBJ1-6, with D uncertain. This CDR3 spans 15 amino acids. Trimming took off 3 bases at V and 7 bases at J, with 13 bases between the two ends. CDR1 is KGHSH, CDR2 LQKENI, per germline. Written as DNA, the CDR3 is TGTGCCAGCTCACCGACAAGAGCTGGGAATTCACCCCTCCACTTT. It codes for CASSPTRAGNSPLHF.

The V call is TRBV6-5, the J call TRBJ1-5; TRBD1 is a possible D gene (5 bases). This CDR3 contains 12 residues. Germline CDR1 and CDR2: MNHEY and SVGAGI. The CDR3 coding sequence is TGTGCGGTTGGATGGGGGGAACAGCCCCAGCATTTT. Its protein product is CAVGWGEQPQHF.

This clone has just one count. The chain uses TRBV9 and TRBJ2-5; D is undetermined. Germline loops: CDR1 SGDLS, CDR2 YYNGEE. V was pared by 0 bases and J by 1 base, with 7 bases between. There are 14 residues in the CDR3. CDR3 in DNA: TGTGCCAGCAGCGTAGGGCAGGTCCAAGAGACCCAGTACTTC. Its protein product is CASSVGQVQETQYF.

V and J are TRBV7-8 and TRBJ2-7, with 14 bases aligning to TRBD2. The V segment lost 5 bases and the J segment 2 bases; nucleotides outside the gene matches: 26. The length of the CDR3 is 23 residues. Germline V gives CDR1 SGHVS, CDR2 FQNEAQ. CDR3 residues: CASSQLGKDGGTSGGLRTYEQYF. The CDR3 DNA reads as TGTGCCAGCAGCCAGTTGGGCAAGGACGGAGGGACTAGCGGGGGCCTGAGAACCTACGAGCAGTACTTC.

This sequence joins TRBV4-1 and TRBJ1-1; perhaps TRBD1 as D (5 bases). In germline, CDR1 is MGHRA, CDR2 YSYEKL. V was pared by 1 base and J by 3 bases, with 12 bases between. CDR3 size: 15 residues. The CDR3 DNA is TGCGCCAGCAGCCAAGGGAGTAAAGGGGACACTGAAGCTTTCTTT. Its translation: CASSQGSKGDTEAFF.

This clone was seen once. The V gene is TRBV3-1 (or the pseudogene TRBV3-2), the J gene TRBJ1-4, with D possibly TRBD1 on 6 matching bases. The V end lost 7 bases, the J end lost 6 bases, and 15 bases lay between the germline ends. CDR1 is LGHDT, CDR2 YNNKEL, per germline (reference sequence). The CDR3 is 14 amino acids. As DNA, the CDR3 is TGTGCCAGCAACCGGGAGGGGGTTGATGAAAAACTGTTTTTT. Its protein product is CASNREGVDEKLFF.

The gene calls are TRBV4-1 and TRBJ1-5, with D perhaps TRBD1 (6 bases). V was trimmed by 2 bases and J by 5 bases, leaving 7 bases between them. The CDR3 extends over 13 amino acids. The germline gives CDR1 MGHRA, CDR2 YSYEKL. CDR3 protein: CASSQQGYQPQHF. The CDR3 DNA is TGCGCCAGCAGCCAACAGGGGTATCAGCCCCAGCATTTT.

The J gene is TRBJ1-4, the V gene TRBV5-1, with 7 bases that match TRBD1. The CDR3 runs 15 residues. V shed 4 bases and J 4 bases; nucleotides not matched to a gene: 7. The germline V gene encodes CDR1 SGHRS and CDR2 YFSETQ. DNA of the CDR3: TGCGCCAGCAGCCTACCGACAGGGAGTAATGAAAAACTGTTTTTT. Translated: CASSLPTGSNEKLFF.